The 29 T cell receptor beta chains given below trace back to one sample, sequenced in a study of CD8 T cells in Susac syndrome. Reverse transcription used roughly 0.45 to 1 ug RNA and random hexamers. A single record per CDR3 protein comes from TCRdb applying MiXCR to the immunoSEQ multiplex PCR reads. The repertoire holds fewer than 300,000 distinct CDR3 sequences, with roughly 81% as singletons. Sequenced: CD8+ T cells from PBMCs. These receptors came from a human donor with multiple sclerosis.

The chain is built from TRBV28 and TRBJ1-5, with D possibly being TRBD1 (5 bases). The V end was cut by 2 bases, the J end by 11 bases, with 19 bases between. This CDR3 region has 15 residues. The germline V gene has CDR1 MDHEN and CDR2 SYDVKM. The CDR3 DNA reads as TGTGCCAGCAGTTTAGGGCAGGGTGAACCTCCGTCCCAGCATTTT. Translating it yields CASSLGQGEPPSQHF.

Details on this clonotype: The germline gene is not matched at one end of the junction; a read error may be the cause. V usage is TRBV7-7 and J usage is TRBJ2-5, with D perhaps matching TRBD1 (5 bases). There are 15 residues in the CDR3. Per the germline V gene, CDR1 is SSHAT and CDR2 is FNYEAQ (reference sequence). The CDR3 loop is CASSRDSTMKETQYF. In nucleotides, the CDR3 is TGTGCTAGCAGTCGCGACAGTACGATGAAAGAGACCCAGTACTTC.

The DNA for the CDR3 is TGTGCCAGCAGCGTAGGGGAGCGGGAGGGCTTCTCAGATACGCAGTATTTT. Its protein is CASSVGEREGFSDTQYF. V and J are TRBV9 and TRBJ2-3, with 10 positions matching TRBD2. With V trimmed by 0 bases and J by 4 bases, 8 bases remained unmatched. Germline-derived CDR1 and CDR2 are SGDLS and YYNGEE. The CDR3 loop spans 17 amino acids.

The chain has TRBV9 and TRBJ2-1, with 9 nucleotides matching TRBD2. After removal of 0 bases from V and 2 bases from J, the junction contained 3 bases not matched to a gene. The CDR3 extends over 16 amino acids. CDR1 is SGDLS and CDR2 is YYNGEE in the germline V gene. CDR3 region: CASSVVRLAAYNEQFF. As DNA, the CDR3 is TGTGCCAGCAGCGTAGTTAGACTAGCGGCCTACAATGAGCAGTTCTTC. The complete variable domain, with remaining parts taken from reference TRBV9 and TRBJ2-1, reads DSGVTQTPKHLITATGQRVTLRCSPRSGDLSVYWYQQSLDQGLQFLIQYYNGEERAKGNILERFSAQQFPDLHSELNLSSLELGDSALYFCASSVVRLAAYNEQFFGPGTRLTVL.

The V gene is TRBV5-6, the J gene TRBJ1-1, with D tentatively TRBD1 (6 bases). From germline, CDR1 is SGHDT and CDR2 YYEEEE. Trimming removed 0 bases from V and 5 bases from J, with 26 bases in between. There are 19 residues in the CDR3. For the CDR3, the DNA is TGTGCCAGCAGCTTGGTTAGGGAGGAGACGAACATAGGGGGAACTGAAGCTTTCTTT. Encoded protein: CASSLVREETNIGGTEAFF.

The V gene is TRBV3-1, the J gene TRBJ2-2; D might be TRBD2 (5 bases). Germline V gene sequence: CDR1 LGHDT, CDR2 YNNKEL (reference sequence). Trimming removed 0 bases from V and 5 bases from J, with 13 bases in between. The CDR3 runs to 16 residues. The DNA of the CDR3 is TGTGCCAGCAGCCAAGAGTGGGCTAGCTCTACCGGGGAGCTGTTTTTT. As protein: CASSQEWASSTGELFF.

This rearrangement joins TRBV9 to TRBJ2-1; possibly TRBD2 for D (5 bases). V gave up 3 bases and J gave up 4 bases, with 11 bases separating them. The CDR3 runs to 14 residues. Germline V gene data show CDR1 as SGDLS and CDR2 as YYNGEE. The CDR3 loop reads CASSDSTGYNEQFF. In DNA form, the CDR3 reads TGTGCCAGCAGCGACTCGACGGGGTACAATGAGCAGTTCTTC.

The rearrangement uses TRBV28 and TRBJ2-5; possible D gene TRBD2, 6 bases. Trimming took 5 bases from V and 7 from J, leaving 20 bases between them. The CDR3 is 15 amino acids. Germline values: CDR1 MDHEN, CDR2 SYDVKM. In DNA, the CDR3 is TGTGCCAGCAGTGGGAGGATGGTGTCTGTCTGGACCCAGTACTTC. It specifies CASSGRMVSVWTQYF.

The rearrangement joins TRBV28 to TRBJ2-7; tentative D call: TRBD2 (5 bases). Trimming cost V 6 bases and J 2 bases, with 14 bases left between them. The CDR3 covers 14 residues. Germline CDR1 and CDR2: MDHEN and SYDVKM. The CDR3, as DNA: TGTGCCAGCAGCCTCCGAGACTACACCTACGAGCAGTACTTC. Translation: CASSLRDYTYEQYF.

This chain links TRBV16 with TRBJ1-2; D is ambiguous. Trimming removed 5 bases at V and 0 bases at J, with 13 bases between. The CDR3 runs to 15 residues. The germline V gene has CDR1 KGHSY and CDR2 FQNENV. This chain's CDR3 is CASSGPDIANYGYTF. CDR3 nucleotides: TGTGCCAGCAGCGGCCCCGACATAGCTAACTATGGCTACACCTTC. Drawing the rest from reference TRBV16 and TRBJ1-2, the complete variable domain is GEEVAQTPKHLVRGEGQKAKLYCAPIKGHSYVFWYQQVLKNEFKFLISFQNENVFDETGMPKERFSAKCLPNSPCSLEIQATKLEDSAVYFCASSGPDIANYGYTFGSGTRLTVV.

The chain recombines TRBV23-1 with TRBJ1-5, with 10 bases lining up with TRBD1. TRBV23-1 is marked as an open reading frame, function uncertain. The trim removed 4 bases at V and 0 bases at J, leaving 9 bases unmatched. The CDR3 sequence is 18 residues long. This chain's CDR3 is CASSPTGGLTFSNQPQHF. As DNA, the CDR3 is TGCGCCAGCAGTCCGACAGGGGGCCTTACGTTTAGCAATCAGCCCCAGCATTTT.

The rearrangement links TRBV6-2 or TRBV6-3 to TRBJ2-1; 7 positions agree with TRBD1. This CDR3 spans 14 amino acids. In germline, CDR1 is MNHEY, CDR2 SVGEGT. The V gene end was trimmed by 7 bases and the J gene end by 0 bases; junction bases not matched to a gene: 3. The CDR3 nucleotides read TGTGCCAGCAAGGGGGCTAGCTCCTACAATGAGCAGTTCTTC. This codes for CASKGASSYNEQFF.

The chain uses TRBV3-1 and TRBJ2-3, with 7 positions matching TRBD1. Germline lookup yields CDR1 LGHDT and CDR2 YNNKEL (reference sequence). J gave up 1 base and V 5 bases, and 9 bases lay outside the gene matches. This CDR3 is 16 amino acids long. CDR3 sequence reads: CASSIPDRRGTDTQYF. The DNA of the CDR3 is TGTGCCAGCAGCATACCGGACAGGCGGGGCACAGATACGCAGTATTTT.

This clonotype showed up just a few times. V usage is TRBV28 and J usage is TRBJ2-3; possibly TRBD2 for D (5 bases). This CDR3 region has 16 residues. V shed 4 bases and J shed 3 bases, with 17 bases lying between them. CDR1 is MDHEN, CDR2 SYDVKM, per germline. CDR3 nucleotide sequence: TGTGCCAGCAGTTCCCAAGGCGGAAGGAGGACAGATACGCAGTATTTT. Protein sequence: CASSSQGGRRTDTQYF.

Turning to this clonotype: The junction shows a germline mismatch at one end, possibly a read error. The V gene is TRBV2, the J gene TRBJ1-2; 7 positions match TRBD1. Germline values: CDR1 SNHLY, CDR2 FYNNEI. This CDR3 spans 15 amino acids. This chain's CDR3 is CASSEGVDRYYGYTF. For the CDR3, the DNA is TGTGCCAGCAGTGAGGGCGTGGACAGGTACTACGGCTACACCTTC. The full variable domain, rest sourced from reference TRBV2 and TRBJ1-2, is EPEVTQTPSHQVTQMGQEVILRCVPISNHLYFYWYRQILGQKVEFLVSFYNNEISEKSEIFDDQFSVERPDGSNFTLKIRSTKLEDSAMYFCASSEGVDRYYGYTFGSGTRLTVV.

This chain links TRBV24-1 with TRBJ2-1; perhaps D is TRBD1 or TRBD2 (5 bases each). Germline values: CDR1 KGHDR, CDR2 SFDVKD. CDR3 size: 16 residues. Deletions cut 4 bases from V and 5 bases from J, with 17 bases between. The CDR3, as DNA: TGTGCCACCAGTGACCCGTCTACCGGGACCAACAATGAGCAGTTCTTC. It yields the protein CATSDPSTGTNNEQFF.

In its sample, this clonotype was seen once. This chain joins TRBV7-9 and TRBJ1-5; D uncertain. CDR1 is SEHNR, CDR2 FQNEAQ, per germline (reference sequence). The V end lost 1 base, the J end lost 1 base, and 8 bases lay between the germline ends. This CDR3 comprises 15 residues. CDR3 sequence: CASSLGFSSNQPQHF. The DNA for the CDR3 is TGTGCCAGCAGCTTAGGGTTTTCGAGCAATCAGCCCCAGCATTTT.

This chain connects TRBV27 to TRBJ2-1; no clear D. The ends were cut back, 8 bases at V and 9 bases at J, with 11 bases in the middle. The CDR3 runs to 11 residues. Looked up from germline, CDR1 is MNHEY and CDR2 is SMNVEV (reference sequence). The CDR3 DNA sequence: TGTGCCAGCGGCCGGATTCCTGAGCAGTTCTTC. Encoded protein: CASGRIPEQFF.

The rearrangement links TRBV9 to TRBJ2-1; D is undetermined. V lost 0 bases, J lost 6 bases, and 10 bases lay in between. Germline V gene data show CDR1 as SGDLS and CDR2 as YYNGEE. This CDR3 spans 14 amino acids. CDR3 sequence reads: CASSVEELSNEQFF. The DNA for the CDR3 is TGTGCCAGCAGCGTAGAGGAGTTAAGCAATGAGCAGTTCTTC.

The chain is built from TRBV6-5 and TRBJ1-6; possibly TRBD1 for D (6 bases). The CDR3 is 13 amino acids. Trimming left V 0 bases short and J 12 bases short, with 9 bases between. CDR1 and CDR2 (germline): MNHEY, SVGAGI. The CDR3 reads CASSYSTGRPLHF. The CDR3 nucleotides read TGTGCCAGCAGTTACTCGACAGGTCGACCCCTCCACTTT.

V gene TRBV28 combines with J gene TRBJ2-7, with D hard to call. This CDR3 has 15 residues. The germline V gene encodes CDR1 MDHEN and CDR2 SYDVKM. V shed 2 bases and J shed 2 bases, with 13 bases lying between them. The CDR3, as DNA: TGTGCCAGCAGTTTAACTCGTCTACCGCCCTACGAGCAGTACTTC. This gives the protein CASSLTRLPPYEQYF.

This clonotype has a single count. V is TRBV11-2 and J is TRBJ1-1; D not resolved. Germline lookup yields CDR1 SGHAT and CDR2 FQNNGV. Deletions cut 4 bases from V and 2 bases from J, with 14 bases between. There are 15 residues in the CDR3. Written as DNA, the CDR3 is TGTGCCAGCAGCTCCAAAAGGCATGGCAACACTGAAGCTTTCTTT. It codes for CASSSKRHGNTEAFF.

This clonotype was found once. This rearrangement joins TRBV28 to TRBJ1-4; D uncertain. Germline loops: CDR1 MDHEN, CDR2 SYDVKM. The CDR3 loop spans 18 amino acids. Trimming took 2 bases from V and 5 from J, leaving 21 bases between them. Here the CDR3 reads CASSLTHAGPVGNEKLFF. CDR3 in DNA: TGTGCCAGCAGTTTAACTCACGCCGGGCCCGTGGGCAATGAAAAACTGTTTTTT.

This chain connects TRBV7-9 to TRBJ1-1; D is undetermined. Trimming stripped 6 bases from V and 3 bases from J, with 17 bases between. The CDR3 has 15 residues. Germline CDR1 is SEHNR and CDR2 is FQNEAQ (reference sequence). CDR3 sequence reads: CASRVTTGRDTEAFF. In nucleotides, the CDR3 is TGTGCCAGCAGAGTCACCACCGGGAGGGACACTGAAGCTTTCTTT.

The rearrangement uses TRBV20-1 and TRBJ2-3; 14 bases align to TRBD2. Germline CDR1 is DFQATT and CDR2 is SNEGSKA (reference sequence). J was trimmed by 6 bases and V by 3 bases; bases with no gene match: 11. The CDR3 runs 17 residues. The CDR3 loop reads CSASDLGLAGGGDTQYF. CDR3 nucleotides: TGCAGTGCTAGCGACCTTGGACTAGCGGGAGGAGGTGATACGCAGTATTTT.

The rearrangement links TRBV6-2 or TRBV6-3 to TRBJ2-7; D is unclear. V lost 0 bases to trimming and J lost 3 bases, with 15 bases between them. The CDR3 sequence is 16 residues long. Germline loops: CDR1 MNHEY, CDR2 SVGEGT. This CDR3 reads CASSYSTLVGNYEQYF. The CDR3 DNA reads TGTGCCAGCAGTTACTCGACTCTCGTGGGGAACTACGAGCAGTACTTC.

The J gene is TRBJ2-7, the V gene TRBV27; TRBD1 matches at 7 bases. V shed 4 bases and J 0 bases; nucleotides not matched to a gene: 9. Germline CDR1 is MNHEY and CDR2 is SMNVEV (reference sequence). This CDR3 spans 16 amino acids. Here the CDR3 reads CASSWSDRAASYEQYF. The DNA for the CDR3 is TGTGCCAGCAGTTGGTCCGACAGGGCCGCCTCCTACGAGCAGTACTTC.

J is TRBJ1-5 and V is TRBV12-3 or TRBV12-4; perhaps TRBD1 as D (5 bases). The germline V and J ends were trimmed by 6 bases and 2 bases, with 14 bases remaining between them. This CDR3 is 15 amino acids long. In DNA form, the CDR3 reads TGTGCCAGCAGCCCGTCAGGGAGGGGCAATCAGCCCCAGCATTTT. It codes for CASSPSGRGNQPQHF.

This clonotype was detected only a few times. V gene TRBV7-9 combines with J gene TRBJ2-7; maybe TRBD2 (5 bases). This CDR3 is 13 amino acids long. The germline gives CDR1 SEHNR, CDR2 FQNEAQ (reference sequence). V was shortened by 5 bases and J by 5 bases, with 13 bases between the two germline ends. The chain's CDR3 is CASSHGLTNEQYF. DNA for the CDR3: TGTGCCAGCAGCCACGGACTTACTAACGAGCAGTACTTC.